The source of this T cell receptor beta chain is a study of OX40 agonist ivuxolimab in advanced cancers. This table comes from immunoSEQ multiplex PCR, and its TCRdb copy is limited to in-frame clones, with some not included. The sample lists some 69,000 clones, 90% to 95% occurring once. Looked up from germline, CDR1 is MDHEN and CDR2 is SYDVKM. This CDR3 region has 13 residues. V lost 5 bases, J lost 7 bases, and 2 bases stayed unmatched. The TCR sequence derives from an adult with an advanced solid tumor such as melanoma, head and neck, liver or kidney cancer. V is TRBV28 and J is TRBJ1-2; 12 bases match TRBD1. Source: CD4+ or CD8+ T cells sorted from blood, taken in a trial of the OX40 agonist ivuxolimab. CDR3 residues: CASSGTGGSGYTF. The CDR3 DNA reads TGTGCCAGCAGTGGGACAGGGGGCTCTGGCTACACCTTC.